The T cell receptor beta chain under discussion was sequenced for a study of response to subunit inactivated influenza vaccine. Points from the study as a whole: Few additional T cells are recruited per seasonal influenza vaccination, authors suggested.

Details on this clonotype: Its antigen is as yet unknown.

CDR3 size: 12 residues. The V segment lost 8 bases and the J segment 5 bases; nucleotides outside the gene matches: 3. TCRdb analysed the RT-PCR reads with MiXCR anew, one entry per CDR3 protein. This table has 800,000 or so distinct CDR3 sequences, about 20% appearing once. The rearrangement joins TRBV12-3 or TRBV12-4 to TRBJ2-5, with 9 bases aligning to TRBD2. Sample: PBMCs from blood, taken 5 days after vaccination. The TCR sequence derives from a man aged 50-59 years who received an inactivated influenza vaccine. The CDR3: CASAGGPETQYF. CDR3 bases: TGTGCCAGCGCGGGGGGGCCTGAGACCCAGTACTTC.